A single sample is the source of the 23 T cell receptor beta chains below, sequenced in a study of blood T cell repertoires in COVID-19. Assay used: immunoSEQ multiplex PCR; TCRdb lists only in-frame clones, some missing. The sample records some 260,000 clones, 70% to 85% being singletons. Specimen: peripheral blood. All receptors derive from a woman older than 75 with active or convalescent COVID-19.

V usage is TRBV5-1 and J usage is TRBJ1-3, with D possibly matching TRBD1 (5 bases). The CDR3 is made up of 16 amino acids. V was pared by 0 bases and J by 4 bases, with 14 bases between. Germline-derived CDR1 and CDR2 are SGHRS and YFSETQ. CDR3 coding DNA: TGCGCCAGCAGCTTGGAGGGGTTGGGCTTCGGAAACACCATATATTTT. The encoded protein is CASSLEGLGFGNTIYF.

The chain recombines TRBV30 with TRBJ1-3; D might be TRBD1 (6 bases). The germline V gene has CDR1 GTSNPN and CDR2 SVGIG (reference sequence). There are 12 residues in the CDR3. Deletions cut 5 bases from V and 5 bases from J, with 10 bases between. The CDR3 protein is CAWGQGRNTIYF. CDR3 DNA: TGTGCCTGGGGGCAGGGGCGAAACACCATATATTTT. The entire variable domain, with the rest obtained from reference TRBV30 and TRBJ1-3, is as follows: SQTIHQWPATLVQPVGSPLSLECTVEGTSNPNLYWYRQAAGRGLQLLFYSVGIGQISSEVPQNLSASRPQDRQFILSSKKLLLSDSGFYLCAWGQGRNTIYFGEGSWLTVV.

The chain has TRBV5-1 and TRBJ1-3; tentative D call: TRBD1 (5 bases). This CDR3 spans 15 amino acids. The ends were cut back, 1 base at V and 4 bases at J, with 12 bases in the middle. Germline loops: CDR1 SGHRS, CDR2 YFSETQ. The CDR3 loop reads CASSLMSGPGNTIYF. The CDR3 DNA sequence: TGCGCCAGCAGCTTGATGTCAGGGCCCGGAAACACCATATATTTT.

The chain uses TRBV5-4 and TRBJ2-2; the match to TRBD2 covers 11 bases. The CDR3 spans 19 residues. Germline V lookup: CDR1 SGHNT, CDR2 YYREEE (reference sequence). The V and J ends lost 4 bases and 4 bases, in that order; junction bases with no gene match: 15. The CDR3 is CASSHPPGTSGRGTGELFF. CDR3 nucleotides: TGTGCCAGCAGCCATCCGCCCGGGACTAGCGGCCGTGGCACCGGGGAGCTGTTTTTT.

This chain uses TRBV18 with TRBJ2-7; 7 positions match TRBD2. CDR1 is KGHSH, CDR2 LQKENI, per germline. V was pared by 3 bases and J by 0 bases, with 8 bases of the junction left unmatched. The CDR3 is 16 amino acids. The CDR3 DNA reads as TGTGCCAGCTCACCGATGGGCGGGGGATCCTCCTACGAGCAGTACTTC. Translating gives CASSPMGGGSSYEQYF.

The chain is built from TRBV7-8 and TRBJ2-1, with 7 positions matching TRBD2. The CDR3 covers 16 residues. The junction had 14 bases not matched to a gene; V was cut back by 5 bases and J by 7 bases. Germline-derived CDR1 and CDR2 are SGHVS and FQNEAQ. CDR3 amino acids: CASSPYVGRVWNEQFF. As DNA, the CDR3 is TGTGCCAGCAGCCCCTATGTAGGGAGGGTTTGGAATGAGCAGTTCTTC.

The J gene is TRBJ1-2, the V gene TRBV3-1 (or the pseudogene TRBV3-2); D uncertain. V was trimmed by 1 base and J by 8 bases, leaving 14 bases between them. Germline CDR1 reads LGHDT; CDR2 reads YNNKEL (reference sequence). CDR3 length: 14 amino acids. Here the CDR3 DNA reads TGTGCCAGCAGCCAAGCGGACGGGAAAAGGGGCTACACCTTC. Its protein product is CASSQADGKRGYTF.

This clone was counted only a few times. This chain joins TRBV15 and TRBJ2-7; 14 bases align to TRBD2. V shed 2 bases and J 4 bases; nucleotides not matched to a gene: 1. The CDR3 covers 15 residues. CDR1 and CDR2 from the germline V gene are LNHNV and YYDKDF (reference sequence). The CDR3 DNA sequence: TGTGCCACCAGCAGAAGGACTAGCGGGGGGTACGAGCAGTACTTC. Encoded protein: CATSRRTSGGYEQYF.

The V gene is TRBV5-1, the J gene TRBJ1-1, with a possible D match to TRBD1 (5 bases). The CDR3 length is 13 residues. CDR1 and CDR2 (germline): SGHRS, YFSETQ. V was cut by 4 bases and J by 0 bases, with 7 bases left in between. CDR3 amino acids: CASSQGMNTEAFF. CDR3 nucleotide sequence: TGCGCCAGCAGCCAGGGTATGAACACTGAAGCTTTCTTT.

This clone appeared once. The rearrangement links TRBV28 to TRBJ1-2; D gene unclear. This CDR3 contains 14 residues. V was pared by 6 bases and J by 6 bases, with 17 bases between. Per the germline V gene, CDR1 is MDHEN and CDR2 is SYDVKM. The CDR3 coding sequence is TGTGCCAGCAGGACTACATTTTCCCCCCATGGCTACACCTTC. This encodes CASRTTFSPHGYTF.

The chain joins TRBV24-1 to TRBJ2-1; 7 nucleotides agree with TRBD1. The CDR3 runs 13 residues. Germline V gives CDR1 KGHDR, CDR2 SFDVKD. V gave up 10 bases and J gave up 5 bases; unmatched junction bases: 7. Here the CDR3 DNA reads TGTGCCACGAGATTAACAGGGGACAATGAGCAGTTCTTC. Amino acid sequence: CATRLTGDNEQFF.

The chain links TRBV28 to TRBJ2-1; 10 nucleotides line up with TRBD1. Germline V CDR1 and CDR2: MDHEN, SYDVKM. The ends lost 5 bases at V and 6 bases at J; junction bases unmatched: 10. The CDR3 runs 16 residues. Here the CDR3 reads CASSASLGQGGNEQFF. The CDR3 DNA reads TGTGCCAGCAGTGCATCCTTAGGACAGGGGGGCAATGAGCAGTTCTTC.

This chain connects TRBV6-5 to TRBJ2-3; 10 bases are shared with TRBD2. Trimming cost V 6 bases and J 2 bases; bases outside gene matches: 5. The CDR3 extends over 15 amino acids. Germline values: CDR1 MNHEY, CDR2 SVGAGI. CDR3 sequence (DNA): TGTGCCAGCAGCGTTAGCGGGAGGAACACAGATACGCAGTATTTT. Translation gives CASSVSGRNTDTQYF.

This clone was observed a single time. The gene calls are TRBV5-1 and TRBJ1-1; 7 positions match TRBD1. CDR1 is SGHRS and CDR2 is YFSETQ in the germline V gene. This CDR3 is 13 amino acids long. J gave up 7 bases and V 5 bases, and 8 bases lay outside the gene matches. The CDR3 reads CASRLQGFGEAFF. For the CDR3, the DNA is TGCGCCAGCAGATTACAGGGGTTTGGTGAAGCTTTCTTT.

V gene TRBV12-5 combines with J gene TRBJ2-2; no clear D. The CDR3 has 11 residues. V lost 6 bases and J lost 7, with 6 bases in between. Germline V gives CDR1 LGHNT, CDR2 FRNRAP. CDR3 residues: CASGSIGELFF. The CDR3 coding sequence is TGTGCTAGTGGATCCATCGGGGAGCTGTTTTTT.

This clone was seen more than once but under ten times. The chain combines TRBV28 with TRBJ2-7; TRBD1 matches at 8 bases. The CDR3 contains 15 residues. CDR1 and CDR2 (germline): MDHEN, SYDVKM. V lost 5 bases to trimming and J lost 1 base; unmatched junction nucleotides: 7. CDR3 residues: CASSPRTGLSYEQYF. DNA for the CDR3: TGTGCCAGCAGTCCTCGGACAGGGCTTTCCTACGAGCAGTACTTC.

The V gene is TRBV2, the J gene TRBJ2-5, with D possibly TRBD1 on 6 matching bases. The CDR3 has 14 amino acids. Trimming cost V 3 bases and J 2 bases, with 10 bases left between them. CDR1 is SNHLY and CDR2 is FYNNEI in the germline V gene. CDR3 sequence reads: CASSEGHLQETQYF. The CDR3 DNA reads TGTGCCAGCAGTGAGGGACACCTACAAGAGACCCAGTACTTC. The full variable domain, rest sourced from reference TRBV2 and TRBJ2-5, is EPEVTQTPSHQVTQMGQEVILRCVPISNHLYFYWYRQILGQKVEFLVSFYNNEISEKSEIFDDQFSVERPDGSNFTLKIRSTKLEDSAMYFCASSEGHLQETQYFGPGTRLLVL.

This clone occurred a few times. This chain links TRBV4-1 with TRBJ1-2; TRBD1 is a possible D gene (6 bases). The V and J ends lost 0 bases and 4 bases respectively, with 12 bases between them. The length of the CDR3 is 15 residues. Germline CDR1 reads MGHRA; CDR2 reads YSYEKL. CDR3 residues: CASSQDQGRPYGYTF. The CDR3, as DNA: TGCGCCAGCAGCCAAGATCAGGGGCGGCCCTATGGCTACACCTTC.

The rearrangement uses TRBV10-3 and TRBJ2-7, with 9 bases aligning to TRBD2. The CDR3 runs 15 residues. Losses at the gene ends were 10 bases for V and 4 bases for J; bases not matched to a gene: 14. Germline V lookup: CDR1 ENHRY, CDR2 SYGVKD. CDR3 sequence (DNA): TGTGCCACCAGGGAGGTAGCGGGAGAGAAATACGAGCAGTACTTC. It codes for CATREVAGEKYEQYF.

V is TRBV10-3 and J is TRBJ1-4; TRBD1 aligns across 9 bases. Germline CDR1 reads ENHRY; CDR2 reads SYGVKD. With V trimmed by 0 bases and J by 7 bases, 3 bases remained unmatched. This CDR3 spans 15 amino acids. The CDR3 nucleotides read TGTGCCATCAGTGAGTCGAGACAGGGGGGTGAAAAACTGTTTTTT. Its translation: CAISESRQGGEKLFF.

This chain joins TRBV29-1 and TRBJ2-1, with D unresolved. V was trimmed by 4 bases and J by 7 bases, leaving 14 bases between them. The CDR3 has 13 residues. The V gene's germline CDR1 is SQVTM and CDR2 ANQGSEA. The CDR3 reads CSVVIGAKNEQFF. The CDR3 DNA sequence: TGCAGCGTTGTGATAGGAGCTAAGAATGAGCAGTTCTTC.

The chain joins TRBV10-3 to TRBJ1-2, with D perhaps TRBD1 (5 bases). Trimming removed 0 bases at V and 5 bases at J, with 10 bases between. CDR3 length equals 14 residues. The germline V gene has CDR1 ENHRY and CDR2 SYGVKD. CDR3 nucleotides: TGTGCCATCAGTGAGTCGCGGGGCCTGTATGGCTACACCTTC. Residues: CAISESRGLYGYTF.

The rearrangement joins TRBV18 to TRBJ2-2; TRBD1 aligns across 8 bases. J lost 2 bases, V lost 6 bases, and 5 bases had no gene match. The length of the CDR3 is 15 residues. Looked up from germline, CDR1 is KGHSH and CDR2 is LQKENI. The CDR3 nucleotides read TGTGCCAGCTCCCGCGGACAGGGAAACACCGGGGAGCTGTTTTTT. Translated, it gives CASSRGQGNTGELFF. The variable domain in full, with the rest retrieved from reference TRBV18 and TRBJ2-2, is NAGVMQNPRHLVRRRGQEARLRCSPMKGHSHVYWYRQLPEEGLKFMVYLQKENIIDESGMPKERFSAEFPKEGPSILRIQQVVRGDSAAYFCASSRGQGNTGELFFGEGSRLTVL.